The rows below give T cell receptor beta chains drawn from one sample of a study of blood T cell repertoires in COVID-19. TCRdb keeps only in-frame clones here, not all; method: immunoSEQ multiplex PCR. The profile shows 55,000 to 75,000 clones, around 86% of them singletons. Sample: peripheral blood. The receptors here all came from a human donor with active COVID-19. The donor label of this sample is uncertain. Both conserved end residues are part of each CDR3. The D gene is left open where the match is weak. Clone size appears in some rows only: once, few, many, or a class for an expanded clone.

CASRIGQVDGYTF TGTGCCAGCAGGATCGGACAGGTCGACGGCTACACCTTC TRBD1 TRBJ1-2 TRBV6-5 NA
CASTPLGQAQETQYF TGTGCCAGCACCCCACTGGGCCAAGCTCAAGAGACCCAGTACTTC NA TRBJ2-5 TRBV14 few
CATSERLDSTDTQYF TGTGCCACCAGTGAAAGACTAGATTCCACAGATACGCAGTATTTT NA TRBJ2-3 TRBV24-1 NA
CASSLTEDQPQHF TGTGCCAGCAGCTTGACAGAAGATCAGCCCCAGCATTTT NA TRBJ1-5 TRBV7-2 NA
CASSLEAGTGGGGTF TGCGCCAGCAGCTTGGAGGCCGGGACAGGGGGCGGCGGCACCTTC TRBD1 TRBJ1-2 TRBV5-1 NA
CASSQRSAGPYEQYF TGCGCCAGCAGCCAACGGTCGGCAGGCCCCTACGAGCAGTACTTC NA TRBJ2-7 TRBV4-3 NA
CASSPGVAGAETQYF TGTGCCAGCAGTCCCGGGGTAGCGGGAGCGGAGACCCAGTACTTC TRBD2 TRBJ2-5 TRBV6-5 NA
CASSEPGQGIGELFF TGTGCCAGCAGTGAACCGGGACAGGGTATCGGGGAGCTGTTTTTT TRBD1 TRBJ2-2 TRBV6-1 NA
CASVQDTNYGYTF TGTGCCAGTGTCCAGGACACCAACTATGGCTACACCTTC NA TRBJ1-2 TRBV2 NA
CASSPGLAGETFF TGTGCCAGCAGCCCGGGACTAGCGGGAGAAACGTTCTTC TRBD2 TRBJ2-1 TRBV7-2 NA
CASSHFGTSVYNEQFF TGTGCCAGCAGCCATTTCGGGACTAGCGTTTACAATGAGCAGTTCTTC TRBD2 TRBJ2-1 TRBV14 NA
CASSVVLGDEAFF TGTGCCAGCAGCGTAGTCCTCGGTGATGAAGCTTTCTTT NA TRBJ1-1 TRBV9 NA
CASSSPGRTGSPLHF TGTGCCAGCAGCTCCCCCGGCAGGACTGGTTCACCCCTCCACTTT NA TRBJ1-6 TRBV7-9 NA
CASSDTSNYGYTF TGTGCCAGCAGTGATACTTCTAACTATGGCTACACCTTC NA TRBJ1-2 TRBV9 few
CASSPQGAHTGELFF TGTGCCAGCAGTCCACAGGGTGCGCACACCGGGGAGCTGTTTTTT NA TRBJ2-2 TRBV2 NA
CASKIQGAETQYF TGTGCCAGCAAAATACAGGGGGCTGAGACCCAGTACTTC TRBD1 TRBJ2-5 TRBV6-5 NA
CASSLGFIAGTTDTQYF TGCGCCAGCAGCTTGGGATTTATAGCGGGAACCACAGATACGCAGTATTTT TRBD2 TRBJ2-3 TRBV5-1 NA
CSVEPETSGKETQYF TGCAGCGTTGAGCCCGAGACTAGCGGAAAAGAGACCCAGTACTTC TRBD2 TRBJ2-5 TRBV29-1 NA
CASSRYSPVDEQYF TGTGCCAGCAGCCGATATAGTCCGGTCGACGAGCAGTACTTC NA TRBJ2-7 TRBV2 NA
CAWSSNYGYTF TGTGCCTGGAGTTCGAACTATGGCTACACCTTC NA TRBJ1-2 TRBV30 NA
CAWSESRVDYGYTF TGTGCCTGGAGTGAAAGCAGGGTCGACTATGGCTACACCTTC NA TRBJ1-2 TRBV30 NA
CSTRTGGFEQYF TGCAGCACCAGGACAGGGGGTTTCGAGCAGTACTTC TRBD1 TRBJ2-7 TRBV29-1 NA
CASSLGQGNTEAFF TGTGCCAGCAGTCTTGGACAGGGGAACACTGAAGCTTTCTTT TRBD1 TRBJ1-1 TRBV7-9 NA
CATSDPRAYNEQFF TGTGCCACCAGTGATCCGCGGGCGTACAATGAGCAGTTCTTC NA TRBJ2-1 TRBV24-1 once
CASSTNNQPQHF TGTGCCAGCAGCACAAACAATCAGCCCCAGCATTTT NA TRBJ1-5 TRBV7-9 NA
CATSDLQGSDGYTF TGTGCCACCAGTGATTTGCAGGGGTCGGATGGCTACACCTTC NA TRBJ1-2 TRBV24-1 NA
CASSRPTSGSIRELFF TGTGCCAGCAGCCGACCGACTAGCGGGAGTATCCGGGAGCTGTTTTTT TRBD2 TRBJ2-2 TRBV5-4 NA
CASSLARDRGYGELFF TGTGCCAGCAGCCTGGCGAGGGACAGGGGGTACGGGGAGCTGTTTTTT TRBD1 TRBJ2-2 TRBV3-1/TRBV3-2 NA
CATSREQDEKLFF TGTGCCACCAGCAGAGAACAGGATGAAAAACTGTTTTTT NA TRBJ1-4 TRBV15 once
CASSLQRGAYNEQFF TGTGCCAGCAGCTTACAGCGGGGGGCTTACAATGAGCAGTTCTTC TRBD2 TRBJ2-1 TRBV7-2 once
CASSQWDRATEKLFF TGTGCCAGCAGCCAGTGGGACAGGGCGACTGAAAAACTGTTTTTT TRBD1 TRBJ1-4 TRBV3-1/TRBV3-2 NA
CASSFRTGTDTQYF TGTGCCAGCAGTTTCCGGACAGGCACAGATACGCAGTATTTT NA TRBJ2-3 TRBV27 NA
CASSLVGQGAGEQYF TGTGCCAGCAGCTTAGTTGGACAGGGGGCGGGCGAGCAGTACTTC TRBD1 TRBJ2-7 TRBV7-6 NA
CASTNSKRQSYEQYF TGTGCCAGCACCAACTCAAAGAGGCAGTCCTACGAGCAGTACTTC NA TRBJ2-7 TRBV7-3 NA
CSVEDGRDSIYF TGCAGCGTTGAAGATGGCAGGGATTCCATATATTTT NA TRBJ1-3 TRBV29-1 NA
CASSLGVGEKLFF TGCGCCAGCAGCTTAGGGGTGGGTGAAAAACTGTTTTTT NA TRBJ1-4 TRBV5-1 NA
CASSLPQGIYYGYTF TGTGCCAGCAGCTTGCCCCAGGGAATTTACTATGGCTACACCTTC NA TRBJ1-2 TRBV5-6 NA
CASSRIAGPWGNEQFF TGTGCCAGCAGCAGAATAGCGGGACCCTGGGGCAATGAGCAGTTCTTC TRBD2 TRBJ2-1 TRBV13 NA
CASSALASSYNEQFF TGTGCCAGCAGCGCCCTAGCGAGCTCCTACAATGAGCAGTTCTTC NA TRBJ2-1 TRBV9 once
CASSPWTGSYEQYF TGTGCCAGCAGCCCGTGGACAGGGTCCTACGAGCAGTACTTC TRBD1 TRBJ2-7 TRBV7-9 NA
CASSHTGGGNQPQHF TGTGCCAGCAGTCATACAGGGGGCGGTAATCAGCCCCAGCATTTT TRBD1 TRBJ1-5 TRBV7-2 NA
CAWTALRGFGEKLFF TGTGCCTGGACTGCTCTGAGGGGGTTTGGGGAAAAACTGTTTTTT NA TRBJ1-4 TRBV30 NA
CASSLDAGTQYF TGCGCCAGCAGCTTGGATGCGGGTACGCAGTATTTT NA TRBJ2-3 TRBV5-1 NA
CASSVYRGSEAFF TGTGCCAGCAGCGTATACAGGGGGTCTGAAGCTTTCTTT TRBD1 TRBJ1-1 TRBV9 NA
CASSPRGQSNQPQHF TGTGCCAGCAGTCCCCGAGGGCAGAGCAATCAGCCCCAGCATTTT NA TRBJ1-5 TRBV6-6 NA
CASSEMGSSYNEQFF TGTGCCAGCAGTGAGATGGGGAGCTCCTACAATGAGCAGTTCTTC NA TRBJ2-1 TRBV2 NA
CASSSGTGNSHEQYF TGTGCCAGCAGCTCCGGGACAGGGAATAGTCACGAGCAGTACTTC TRBD1 TRBJ2-7 TRBV7-3 NA
CASSFRGSYNSPLHF TGTGCCAGCAGTTTCCGGGGCTCCTATAATTCACCCCTCCACTTT NA TRBJ1-6 TRBV28 NA
CASSESVRSQLNTGELFF TGCGCCAGCAGTGAATCGGTCCGCTCCCAACTGAACACCGGGGAGCTGTTTTTT NA TRBJ2-2 TRBV23-1 NA
CSASSGTGNQPQHF TGCAGTGCTAGTAGTGGGACAGGGAATCAGCCCCAGCATTTT TRBD1 TRBJ1-5 TRBV20-1 NA
CASSLVRQGELNTEAFF TGTGCCAGCAGCTTAGTTCGGCAGGGCGAGCTGAACACTGAAGCTTTCTTT NA TRBJ1-1 TRBV7-8 NA
CASSFMGEGSTEAFF TGCGCCAGCAGCTTTATGGGGGAGGGTAGCACTGAAGCTTTCTTT NA TRBJ1-1 TRBV5-1 NA
CASSQDLGEGAFF TGTGCCAGCAGCCAAGATCTCGGGGAAGGAGCTTTCTTT NA TRBJ1-1 TRBV4-2 NA
CASSQDPYGTSGETFTDTQYF TGTGCCAGCAGCCAAGACCCCTACGGGACTAGCGGGGAAACATTCACAGATACGCAGTATTTT TRBD2 TRBJ2-3 TRBV3-1/TRBV3-2 NA
CASRRDQGTDTQYF TGTGCCAGTAGACGGGATCAGGGCACAGATACGCAGTATTTT NA TRBJ2-3 TRBV19 NA
CASHRANYGYTF TGTGCCAGCCACAGGGCTAACTATGGCTACACCTTC NA TRBJ1-2 TRBV28 NA
CASSQLAGVTDTQYF TGTGCCAGCAGTCAACTAGCGGGGGTCACAGATACGCAGTATTTT TRBD2 TRBJ2-3 TRBV27 few
CAWSQTGGNSSPLHF TGTGCCTGGAGTCAGACAGGGGGTAATTCTTCACCCCTCCACTTT TRBD1 TRBJ1-6 TRBV30 NA
CASGTPRDNQPQHF TGTGCCAGCGGGACACCTAGGGACAATCAGCCCCAGCATTTT NA TRBJ1-5 TRBV19 NA